These 12 T cell receptor beta chains share one sample of origin, sequenced in a study of shared clonotypes between healthy human individuals. The data were produced by immunoSEQ multiplex PCR, yet TCRdb's version contains in-frame clones alone and is incomplete. Among around 480,000 clones listed, 60% to 80% were seen once. The material sequenced was PBMCs. These receptors all come from a woman in her forties in good health. Some clones in this sample may be carry-over from other donors' samples.

The CDR3 reads CASSTTGGGGGNQPQHF. For the CDR3, the DNA is TGTGCCAGCAGCACAACAGGGGGGGGAGGGGGCAATCAGCCCCAGCATTTT. The J gene is TRBJ1-5, the V gene TRBV7-8; 8 bases map to TRBD1. Germline CDR1 SGHVS, CDR2 FQNEAQ. V lost 5 bases, J lost 2 bases, and 11 bases stayed unmatched. This CDR3 has 17 residues.

The chain carries TRBV6-5 and TRBJ1-2, with D possibly TRBD1 on 6 matching bases. This CDR3 spans 13 amino acids. V was clipped by 8 bases and J by 0 bases, with 10 bases between them. CDR1 and CDR2 from the germline V gene are MNHEY and SVGAGI. CDR3 loop: CASSRGANYGYTF. The CDR3 region has the DNA TGTGCCAGCTCCAGGGGCGCTAACTATGGCTACACCTTC.

V and J are TRBV5-1 and TRBJ2-7, with 8 bases matching TRBD1. The germline gives CDR1 SGHRS, CDR2 YFSETQ. CDR3 length equals 15 residues. V was pared by 7 bases and J by 6 bases, with 15 bases of the junction left unmatched. The CDR3 spells CASGLSGGFLGEQYF. CDR3 nucleotides: TGCGCCAGCGGCCTTTCAGGGGGCTTTCTGGGCGAGCAGTACTTC.

The table lists this clone with a few counts. This CDR3 reads CATSRDLASGGNTIYF. The CDR3 DNA is TGTGCCACCAGCAGAGATTTGGCGTCGGGTGGAAACACCATATATTTT. V gene TRBV15 combines with J gene TRBJ1-3; no clear D. Germline CDR1 is LNHNV and CDR2 is YYDKDF (reference sequence). This CDR3 has 16 amino acids. Trimming left V 0 bases short and J 3 bases short, with 12 bases between.

The sample holds many counts of this clone. The sample carries other DNA sequences with the same CDR3. CDR3 coding DNA: TGTGCCTGGAATCGGGATTTGTACACTGAAGCTTTCTTT. Translated, it gives CAWNRDLYTEAFF. V usage is TRBV30 and J usage is TRBJ1-1, with D hard to call. Looked up from germline, CDR1 is GTSNPN and CDR2 is SVGIG (reference sequence). This CDR3 has 13 residues. The germline V and J ends were trimmed by 4 bases and 3 bases, with 12 bases remaining between them. The variable domain in full, with the rest retrieved from reference TRBV30 and TRBJ1-1, is SQTIHQWPATLVQPVGSPLSLECTVEGTSNPNLYWYRQAAGRGLQLLFYSVGIGQISSEVPQNLSASRPQDRQFILSSKKLLLSDSGFYLCAWNRDLYTEAFFGQGTRLTVV.

This rearrangement joins TRBV11-2 to TRBJ1-4, with 8 bases that match TRBD1. The CDR3 runs 16 residues. Trimming at V came to 2 bases and at J to 7 bases, leaving 9 bases not matched to a gene. CDR1 is SGHAT, CDR2 FQNNGV, per germline. The CDR3 region is CASSLLNPQGGEKLFF. The CDR3 nucleotides are TGTGCCAGCAGCTTACTAAACCCACAGGGGGGTGAAAAACTGTTTTTT.

The chain couples TRBV7-9 to TRBJ1-2; a possible D gene is TRBD1 (5 bases). Between the trimmed V and J ends, which lost 2 bases and 2 bases, there was a span of 9 bases. This CDR3 has 14 residues. Germline loops: CDR1 SEHNR, CDR2 FQNEAQ (reference sequence). In nucleotides, the CDR3 is TGTGCCAGCAGCTTACCAGGGCCCAACTATGGCTACACCTTC. As protein: CASSLPGPNYGYTF.

V usage is TRBV5-1 and J usage is TRBJ2-7; 8 bases match TRBD2. Trimming took 3 bases from V and 7 from J; bases not matched to a gene: 12. The CDR3 contains 15 residues. CDR1 and CDR2 (germline): SGHRS, YFSETQ. CDR3 residues: CASSSTGTRVGEQYF. Written as DNA, the CDR3 is TGCGCCAGCAGCTCTACCGGGACTAGAGTTGGAGAGCAGTACTTC. Looking up the rest from reference TRBV5-1 and TRBJ2-7 gives the full variable domain: KAGVTQTPRYLIKTRGQQVTLSCSPISGHRSVSWYQQTPGQGLQFLFEYFSETQRNKGNFPGRFSGRQFSNSRSEMNVSTLELGDSALYLCASSSTGTRVGEQYFGPGTRLTVT.

The rearrangement joins TRBV6-4 to TRBJ2-5, with TRBD1 matching 11 bases. Germline assignment: CDR1 MRHNA and CDR2 SNTAGT. V trimming: 8 bases; J trimming: 4 bases; junction bases outside the gene matches: 9. The CDR3 runs to 15 residues. This CDR3 reads CASGQPGQGVETQYF. The CDR3 coding sequence is TGTGCCAGCGGCCAACCGGGACAGGGGGTAGAGACCCAGTACTTC.

The table lists this clone with many counts. This chain uses TRBV5-1 with TRBJ2-3, with 11 bases fitting TRBD2. Germline loops: CDR1 SGHRS, CDR2 YFSETQ. The length of the CDR3 is 17 residues. Trimming at V came to 3 bases and at J to 0 bases, leaving 6 bases not matched to a gene. CDR3 sequence: CASSSLAGGGSTDTQYF. The CDR3 coding sequence is TGCGCCAGCAGCTCCCTAGCGGGAGGAGGGAGCACAGATACGCAGTATTTT. The full variable domain, completed using reference TRBV5-1 and TRBJ2-3, is KAGVTQTPRYLIKTRGQQVTLSCSPISGHRSVSWYQQTPGQGLQFLFEYFSETQRNKGNFPGRFSGRQFSNSRSEMNVSTLELGDSALYLCASSSLAGGGSTDTQYFGPGTRLTVL.

The sample holds a few counts of this clone. The chain carries TRBV30 and TRBJ1-6; no reliable D call. Germline loops: CDR1 GTSNPN, CDR2 SVGIG (reference sequence). The CDR3 runs 14 residues. Trimming removed 8 bases from V and 10 bases from J, with 21 bases in between. This CDR3 is CASTAGNPGSPLHF. The DNA of the CDR3 is TGTGCCAGTACGGCGGGAAACCCGGGGTCACCCCTCCACTTT.

This chain links TRBV7-9 with TRBJ2-7, with 10 bases aligning to TRBD2. The CDR3 covers 14 residues. V lost 3 bases to trimming and J lost 6 bases; unmatched junction nucleotides: 5. Germline CDR1 SEHNR, CDR2 FQNEAQ (reference sequence). The CDR3, as DNA: TGTGCCAGCAGCTTTAGCGGGAGGCGCCCCGAGCAGTACTTC. Its protein is CASSFSGRRPEQYF.